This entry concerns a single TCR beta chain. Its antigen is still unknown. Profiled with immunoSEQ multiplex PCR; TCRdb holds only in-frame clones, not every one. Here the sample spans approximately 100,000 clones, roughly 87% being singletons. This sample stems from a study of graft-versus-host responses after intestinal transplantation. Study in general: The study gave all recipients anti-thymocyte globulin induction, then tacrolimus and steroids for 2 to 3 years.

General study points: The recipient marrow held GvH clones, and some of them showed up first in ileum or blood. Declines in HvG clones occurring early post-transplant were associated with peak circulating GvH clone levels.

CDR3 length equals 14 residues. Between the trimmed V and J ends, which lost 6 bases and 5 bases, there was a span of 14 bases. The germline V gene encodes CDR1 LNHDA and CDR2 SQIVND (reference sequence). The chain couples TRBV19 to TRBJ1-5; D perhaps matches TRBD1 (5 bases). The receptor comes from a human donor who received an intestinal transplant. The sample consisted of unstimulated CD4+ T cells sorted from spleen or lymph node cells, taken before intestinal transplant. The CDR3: CASRTGDGYQPQHF. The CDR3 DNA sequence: TGTGCCAGTAGGACTGGGGACGGTTATCAGCCCCAGCATTTT.